This T cell receptor beta chain was sequenced for a study of cytomegalovirus exposure and HLA in healthy donors. As regards this clone: Its antigen is unknown.

Study-wide results and caveats: When analyzed later, a missense DCLRE1C variant was found to be linked to TCR beta V- and J-gene trimming. In a later analysis, across HLA loci, associated TCR counts were highest for DRB1, lowest for HLA-C. Among CMV-associated TCR beta chains, most appeared HLA-restricted in a later analysis.

The PCR made use of 60 Vbeta and 13 Jbeta primers. The authors' processing: In a later analysis, 80 million to 100 million unique TCR beta chains included roughly 11 million shared by two or more donors. Sequencing used immunoSEQ multiplex PCR; TCRdb keeps in-frame clones, though not all of them. For V, J and clone size, that table is used; D and trimming come from the DNA. The sample includes fewer than 180,000 clones, less than 85% of them seen just once. The CDR3 consists of 12 residues. Between the trimmed V and J ends, which lost 10 bases and 4 bases, there was a span of 11 bases. Germline V gives CDR1 LNHDA, CDR2 SQIVND (reference sequence).

The origin of this receptor is a man aged 50 or older in good health and CMV-seropositive. The chain couples TRBV19 to TRBJ1-5; D unresolved. The sequenced material came from PBMCs. The CDR3 here is CATRLANQPQHF. The CDR3 DNA follows: TGTGCCACCCGACTGGCAAATCAGCCCCAGCATTTT. Variable domain in full (rest from reference TRBV19 and TRBJ1-5): DGGITQSPKYLFRKEGQNVTLSCEQNLNHDAMYWYRQDPGQGLRLIYYSQIVNDFQKGDIAEGYSVSREKKESFPLTVTSAQKNPTAFYLCATRLANQPQHFGDGTRLSIL.